These T cell receptor beta chains were read from a single sample in a study of identical twins. TCRdb independently ran MiXCR on the 5' RACE reads; one entry per CDR3 protein. The sample lists a few hundred thousand distinct CDR3 sequences; around 8.3% were seen once. These same data were also listed under a study on yellow fever vaccine responses in identical twins.

Input material: CD8+ T cells sorted from blood. Receptors were obtained from a woman under 30 in good health. Both conserved end residues are part of each CDR3. D genes are given only for firm matches. A clone size is listed for some rows: how often the clone was seen (once, few, many), or a class if it is expanded.

>NA|TRBJ2-7|TRBV7-2|NA
TGTGCCAGCAGCTTAGGGTGCACATTGTGCGAGCAGTACTTC
CASSLGCTLCEQYF
>NA|TRBJ2-2|TRBV29-1|few
TGCAGCGTTGGGGTCCCTGGCAAGAACACCGGGGAGCTGTTTTTT
CSVGVPGKNTGELFF
>TRBD1|TRBJ2-7|TRBV4-2|few
TGTGCCAGCAGCCAGGACGACAGGGGAGTTAAGTCCTACGAGCAGTACTTC
CASSQDDRGVKSYEQYF
>NA|TRBJ2-3|TRBV7-9|NA
TGTGCCAGCAGCCACATCCCCAAGGGATCTAGCACAGATACGCAGTATTTT
CASSHIPKGSSTDTQYF
>NA|TRBJ2-1|TRBV7-3|many
TGTGCCAGCAGCCTCACTGTCGGGACACTAATCAATGAGCAGTTCTTC
CASSLTVGTLINEQFF
>NA|TRBJ2-1|TRBV4-3|NA
TGCGCCAGCAGCCACAAGGAGTCCGATGAGCAGTTCTTC
CASSHKESDEQFF
>NA|TRBJ2-7|TRBV6-1|NA
TGTGCCAGCAGCCCGAACCCTCAGGTGCACGAGCAGTACTTC
CASSPNPQVHEQYF
>NA|TRBJ2-1|TRBV29-1|many
TGCAGCGTGTTCCTAGGCTATGAGCAGTTCTTC
CSVFLGYEQFF
>NA|TRBJ1-4|TRBV12-3/TRBV12-4|many
TGTGCCAGCGGCCAGGGGCCAACTAATGAAAAACTGTTTTTT
CASGQGPTNEKLFF
>NA|TRBJ2-1|TRBV10-3|many
TGTGCCATCAGTGAAAGTACGGGTACGCTAAATGAGCAGTTCTTC
CAISESTGTLNEQFF
>NA|TRBJ2-7|TRBV7-9|few
TGTGCCAGCAGCTTCCTTAGGGGCGGGGACGAGCAGTACTTC
CASSFLRGGDEQYF
>NA|TRBJ2-7|TRBV5-5|few
TGTGCCAGCAGCCAGTCCAGCGGGTTGGTCTACGAGCAGTACTTC
CASSQSSGLVYEQYF
>TRBD2|TRBJ2-2|TRBV20-1|many
TGCAGTGCTAGGGGTAGCGGGGGGCTCAACACCGGGGAGCTGTTTTTT
CSARGSGGLNTGELFF
>TRBD1|TRBJ2-5|TRBV23-1|NA
TGCGCCAGCAGCCAAGACAGGGAAGAGACCCAGTACTTC
CASSQDREETQYF
>NA|TRBJ2-2|TRBV24-1|few
TGTGCCACCAGTGATCCAGACACCGGGGAGCTGTTTTTT
CATSDPDTGELFF
>TRBD2|TRBJ2-1|TRBV5-1|few
TGCGCCAGCAGCTTAGACATAGCGGGAGTGGACTACAATGAGCAGTTCTTC
CASSLDIAGVDYNEQFF
>NA|TRBJ2-7|TRBV7-9|many
TGTGCCAGCAGCTTTCTGGACACCTACGAGCAGTACTTC
CASSFLDTYEQYF
>NA|TRBJ2-7|TRBV20-1|many
TGCAGTGCTACCGGGACACGGACCTACGAGCAGTACTTC
CSATGTRTYEQYF
>NA|TRBJ2-7|TRBV7-9|many
TGTGCCAGCAGCTTAGCGCACACGGTGTACTACGAGCAGTACTTC
CASSLAHTVYYEQYF
>NA|TRBJ1-6|TRBV11-1|NA
TGTGCCAGCAGCTGGTTTGCCCGGGACGTGGAGTATAATTCACCCCTCCACTTT
CASSWFARDVEYNSPLHF
>TRBD2|TRBJ2-3|TRBV4-2|NA
TGTGCCAGCAGTCCGGGACTAGCGGAATATACGCAGTATTTT
CASSPGLAEYTQYF
>TRBD2|TRBJ2-2|TRBV4-3|few
TGCGCCAGCAGCCAAGACGGACTAGTGAACACCGGGGAGCTGTTTTTT
CASSQDGLVNTGELFF
>NA|TRBJ2-1|TRBV14|NA
TGTGCCAGCAGCCGAGGGATCAATGAGCAGTTCTTC
CASSRGINEQFF
>TRBD1|TRBJ2-1|TRBV7-9|few
TGTGCCAGCAGCTCTCCCCGGGACAGGGGAAACAATGAGCAGTTCTTC
CASSSPRDRGNNEQFF
>TRBD2|TRBJ2-7|TRBV29-1|many
TGCAGCGTTGAAAAACAGGGACTAGGCGAGCAGTACTTC
CSVEKQGLGEQYF
>NA|TRBJ2-7|TRBV7-6|many
TGTGCCAGCAGCCACATGAGCTCCTACGAGCAGTACTTC
CASSHMSSYEQYF
>NA|TRBJ2-1|TRBV4-1|many
TGCGCCAGCAGCCAAGAGGAGGGAGTCTGGAATGAGCAGTTCTTC
CASSQEEGVWNEQFF
>NA|TRBJ2-5|TRBV4-3|many
TGCGCCAGCAGCCAAGATAGGACGATCCTGGAGACCCAGTACTTC
CASSQDRTILETQYF
>NA|TRBJ2-1|TRBV15|many
TGTGCCACCAGCGGGGGGGCGGAGGGGAGCTCCTACAATGAGCAGTTCTTC
CATSGGAEGSSYNEQFF
>TRBD2|TRBJ2-3|TRBV7-9|NA
TGTGCCAGCAGCTTATATGCGGGAGGGACAGATACGCAGTATTTT
CASSLYAGGTDTQYF
>NA|TRBJ2-2|TRBV12-3/TRBV12-4|few
TGTGCCAGCAGCCCTACACTCACCGGGGAGCTGTTTTTT
CASSPTLTGELFF